Presented here are 3 T cell receptor beta chains from one specimen sequenced in a study of T cell responses to AZD1222 COVID-19 vaccine. The repertoire was sequenced with immunoSEQ multiplex PCR; TCRdb's copy has only in-frame clones and lacks some. Among about 150,000 clones, more than 90% were seen once, and the ten largest hold approximately 3.5%. The material sequenced was peripheral blood, taken 28 days after the second AZD1222 dose. These TCRs come from an adult who received the AZD1222 COVID-19 vaccine.

This chain links TRBV6-1 with TRBJ1-1; D is unclear. The V gene's germline CDR1 is MNHNS and CDR2 SASEGT. Trimming took off 2 bases at V and 4 bases at J, with 17 bases between the two ends. The CDR3 extends over 16 amino acids. CDR3 residues: CASSEQGWAEGTEAFF. The CDR3 DNA sequence: TGTGCCAGCAGTGAACAAGGCTGGGCCGAGGGCACTGAAGCTTTCTTT.

The chain is built from TRBV12-5 and TRBJ2-1, with D uncertain. The CDR3 has 12 residues. Trimming removed 4 bases at V and 7 bases at J, with 8 bases between. Germline CDR1 reads LGHNT; CDR2 reads FRNRAP. This CDR3 is CASGSSSNEQFF. The DNA of the CDR3 is TGTGCTAGTGGTTCTTCTTCTAATGAGCAGTTCTTC. Complete variable domain (other parts from reference TRBV12-5 and TRBJ2-1): DARVTQTPRHKVTEMGQEVTMRCQPILGHNTVFWYRQTMMQGLELLAYFRNRAPLDDSGMPKDRFSAEMPDATLATLKIQPSEPRDSAVYFCASGSSSNEQFFGPGTRLTVL.

The chain employs TRBV19 and TRBJ1-3, with D possibly being TRBD1 (6 bases). Germline V gene sequence: CDR1 LNHDA, CDR2 SQIVND (reference sequence). The CDR3 loop spans 14 amino acids. V shed 6 bases and J shed 2 bases, with 11 bases lying between them. The CDR3 DNA reads TGTGCCAGTAGGTTCGGACAGCCTGGAAACACCATATATTTT. Its protein is CASRFGQPGNTIYF.